This T cell receptor beta chain is from a study of cytomegalovirus exposure and HLA in healthy donors. Background on the study: Early on, a data release was issued that held approximately 78 million unique TCRs from HLA-typed donors.

As regards this clone: Its matching antigen is unknown.

V was clipped by 5 bases and J by 6 bases; unmatched bases: 8. In germline, CDR1 is SGHRS, CDR2 YFSETQ. The CDR3 has 15 residues. Study-level points and caveats: A link between a missense DCLRE1C variant and TCR beta V- and J-gene trimming emerged from a later analysis. Cytomegalovirus-associated TCR beta chains were listed, numbering 150 to 200. In presence/absence analyses, roughly uniform sequencing depth across donors was assumed.

PCR employed 60 Vbeta and 13 Jbeta primers. Measured with immunoSEQ multiplex PCR; TCRdb has only the in-frame clones, and not every one. The sample consists of roughly 200,000 clones, roughly 82% of them appearing once. The V call is TRBV5-1, the J call TRBJ2-3, with 11 bases that match TRBD2. The sequence came from a woman between 45 and 65 years old in good health and CMV-seronegative. What was sequenced was PBMCs. CDR3 sequence reads: CASSNGTSGADTQYF. CDR3 nucleotides: TGCGCCAGCAGTAATGGGACTAGCGGCGCCGATACGCAGTATTTT.